The 32 T cell receptor beta chains below were found in one sample sequenced in a study of technical replicates of blood from a handful of donors. The protocol was immunoSEQ multiplex PCR, while the TCRdb copy is restricted to in-frame clones and leaves out a portion. The top ten hold about 0.41% of the sample, which has about 78,000 clones, more than 85% seen once. Source material: T cells isolated from PBMCs. Receptors originate from a human donor in good health.

The sample holds one count of this clone. The rearrangement uses TRBV5-1 and TRBJ2-2; TRBD2 matches 7 bases. Unmatched junction bases numbered 8, after V lost 3 bases and J lost 0 bases. Germline V gene data show CDR1 as SGHRS and CDR2 as YFSETQ. The CDR3 loop spans 17 amino acids. Here the CDR3 reads CASSSLSGTTNTGELFF. The CDR3 DNA reads as TGCGCCAGCAGCTCCCTGTCCGGGACTACGAACACCGGGGAGCTGTTTTTT.

This chain joins TRBV9 and TRBJ2-5, with a possible D match to TRBD2 (5 bases). The germline V gene encodes CDR1 SGDLS and CDR2 YYNGEE. This CDR3 is built from 15 residues. V lost 0 bases to trimming and J lost 0 bases, with 9 bases between them. The DNA for the CDR3 is TGTGCCAGCAGCGTAGCGGGAATCTACCAAGAGACCCAGTACTTC. Translated, it gives CASSVAGIYQETQYF.

The J gene is TRBJ2-7, the V gene TRBV11-3, with TRBD1 matching over 8 bases. Germline loops: CDR1 SGHNT, CDR2 YENEEA. V was pared by 7 bases and J by 4 bases, with 6 bases of the junction left unmatched. This CDR3 contains 13 residues. Here the CDR3 reads CASTGQGRYEQYF. CDR3 sequence (DNA): TGTGCCAGCACCGGACAGGGTCGGTACGAGCAGTACTTC.

The chain links TRBV9 to TRBJ1-3, with 9 bases identical to TRBD1. CDR3 size: 16 residues. V shed 7 bases and J 4 bases; nucleotides not matched to a gene: 12. Germline assignment: CDR1 SGDLS and CDR2 YYNGEE. CDR3 DNA: TGTGCCAGCGATAAAACCGGGACAGGGATCGGAAACACCATATATTTT. This translates into CASDKTGTGIGNTIYF.

The chain is built from TRBV7-3 and TRBJ2-3; TRBD2 matches at 7 bases. There are 14 residues in the CDR3. V trimming: 0 bases; J trimming: 6 bases; junction bases outside the gene matches: 3. CDR1 and CDR2 from the germline V gene are SGHTA and FQGTGA. In DNA form, the CDR3 reads TGTGCCAGCAGCTTAACAAGCGGGATGGATACGCAGTATTTT. Translated: CASSLTSGMDTQYF. Full variable domain (remainder filled in from reference TRBV7-3 and TRBJ2-3): GAGVSQTPSNKVTEKGKYVELRCDPISGHTALYWYRQSLGQGPEFLIYFQGTGAADDSGLPNDRFFAVRPEGSVSTLKIQRTERGDSAVYLCASSLTSGMDTQYFGPGTRLTVL.

The chain has TRBV6-5 and TRBJ1-2; 7 bases are shared with TRBD1. The junction had 8 bases not matched to a gene; V was cut back by 5 bases and J by 5 bases. The germline gives CDR1 MNHEY, CDR2 SVGAGI. The length of the CDR3 is 14 residues. The chain's CDR3 is CASSPGTELYGYTF. As DNA, the CDR3 is TGTGCCAGCAGTCCGGGGACAGAGCTATATGGCTACACCTTC.

The V and J genes are TRBV7-2 and TRBJ1-5; TRBD1 is a possible D gene (6 bases). Trimming shortened V by 5 bases and J by 4 bases, and 12 bases separated the two germline ends. The CDR3 runs to 14 residues. CDR1 and CDR2 (germline): SGHTA, FQGNSA. The CDR3 sequence: CASSPGTLNQPQHF. The DNA for the CDR3 is TGTGCCAGCAGCCCAGGGACACTGAATCAGCCCCAGCATTTT. The variable domain in full, completed from reference TRBV7-2 and TRBJ1-5, reads GAGVSQSPSNKVTEKGKDVELRCDPISGHTALYWYRQSLGQGLEFLIYFQGNSAPDKSGLPSDRFSAERTGGSVSTLTIQRTQQEDSAVYLCASSPGTLNQPQHFGDGTRLSIL.

The CDR3 nucleotides read TGTGCCAGCAGCTCAGTTGGGGGACAGGGGGCGAACACCGGGGAGCTGTTTTTT. It translates to CASSSVGGQGANTGELFF. The gene calls are TRBV11-2 and TRBJ2-2; 11 bases match TRBD1. The CDR3 length is 18 residues. Looked up from germline, CDR1 is SGHAT and CDR2 is FQNNGV. J was trimmed by 0 bases and V by 4 bases; bases with no gene match: 7.

V gene TRBV4-3 combines with J gene TRBJ1-1; tentatively, D is TRBD1 (5 bases). Per the germline V gene, CDR1 is LGHNA and CDR2 is YSLEER. V lost 3 bases and J 8 bases, leaving 16 bases between the germline ends. This CDR3 has 14 residues. CDR3 sequence (DNA): TGCGCCAGCAGCCACCGCCTAAGGGGTGGGGAAGCTTTCTTT. Protein product: CASSHRLRGGEAFF.

This chain uses TRBV7-2 with TRBJ1-1, with 10 bases matching TRBD1. Trimming took 2 bases from V and 4 from J; bases not matched to a gene: 16. The length of the CDR3 is 19 residues. Germline CDR1 and CDR2: SGHTA and FQGNSA. The CDR3 region is CASSLIGWGQGLGITEAFF. The CDR3 DNA reads TGTGCCAGCAGCTTAATAGGTTGGGGACAGGGGCTAGGTATCACTGAAGCTTTCTTT.

The V call is TRBV9, the J call TRBJ1-5; D perhaps matches TRBD1 (5 bases). The CDR3 totals 14 residues. The germline gives CDR1 SGDLS, CDR2 YYNGEE. V was trimmed by 3 bases and J by 7 bases, leaving 14 bases between them. The CDR3 coding sequence is TGTGCCAGCAGCGCGGAGGGACTCGCCCAGCCCCAGCATTTT. Its protein product is CASSAEGLAQPQHF.

The chain carries TRBV28 and TRBJ1-5; D is ambiguous. V dropped 4 bases and J dropped 5 bases, with 12 bases sitting between them. The V gene's germline CDR1 is MDHEN and CDR2 SYDVKM. This CDR3 is 14 amino acids long. The CDR3 DNA is TGTGCCAGCAGTTCGGACGGGATCGATCAGCCCCAGCATTTT. Translated: CASSSDGIDQPQHF.

Only one count was recorded for this clone. The chain combines TRBV19 with TRBJ2-6; D gene ambiguous. The CDR3 extends over 13 amino acids. V was cut by 6 bases and J by 4 bases, with 7 bases left in between. Germline V gives CDR1 LNHDA, CDR2 SQIVND (reference sequence). In DNA form, the CDR3 reads TGTGCCAGTAGCGCGCCCGGGGCCAACGTCCTGACTTTC. It translates to CASSAPGANVLTF.

This chain connects TRBV2 to TRBJ2-5; TRBD1 is a possible D gene (6 bases). V gave up 4 bases and J gave up 2 bases, with 11 bases separating them. CDR1 is SNHLY, CDR2 FYNNEI, per germline. The CDR3 runs to 14 residues. The CDR3 DNA reads TGTGCCAGCAGTGGGAACAGGGTACAAGAGACCCAGTACTTC. Its translation is CASSGNRVQETQYF.

The chain couples TRBV6-5 to TRBJ2-7; D gene ambiguous. Germline V gives CDR1 MNHEY, CDR2 SVGAGI. CDR3 size: 14 residues. V gave up 8 bases and J gave up 3 bases, with 17 bases separating them. The CDR3 bases are TGTGCCAGCGGCAGTGGAGCTACTCACTACGAGCAGTACTTC. The encoded protein is CASGSGATHYEQYF.

This clone showed up just once. J is TRBJ1-5 and V is TRBV5-6; 7 bases match TRBD1. Germline V gives CDR1 SGHDT, CDR2 YYEEEE. The CDR3 length is 16 residues. Trimming cost V 2 bases and J 6 bases; bases outside gene matches: 11. CDR3 sequence: CASSFSGTALSQPQHF. The CDR3 DNA sequence: TGTGCCAGCAGCTTTTCCGGGACAGCTCTGAGTCAGCCCCAGCATTTT.

The rearrangement joins TRBV10-3 to TRBJ2-7; tentatively, D is TRBD1 (5 bases). The CDR3 has 12 residues. With 6 bases removed from V and 5 bases from J, the gap between germline ends came to 11 bases. Germline V CDR1 and CDR2: ENHRY, SYGVKD. This CDR3 reads CAIRENRNEQYF. Here the CDR3 DNA reads TGTGCCATCAGGGAAAACAGGAACGAGCAGTACTTC.

The rearrangement joins TRBV9 to TRBJ2-5, with D uncertain. The V gene lost 0 bases and the J gene lost 5 bases, with 8 bases spanning the gap. Germline assignment: CDR1 SGDLS and CDR2 YYNGEE. The CDR3 extends over 13 amino acids. The CDR3: CASSVESRETQYF. CDR3 in DNA: TGTGCCAGCAGCGTAGAATCTCGGGAGACCCAGTACTTC.

This clone was seen just once. This rearrangement joins TRBV4-1 to TRBJ2-1, with TRBD2 identical over 9 bases. With 1 base clipped from V and 4 bases from J, the junction kept 8 bases outside the gene matches. The CDR3 runs 17 residues. CDR1 and CDR2 from the germline V gene are MGHRA and YSYEKL. The CDR3: CASSQAHPREGYNEQFF. The DNA of the CDR3 is TGCGCCAGCAGCCAAGCCCACCCGCGGGAGGGTTACAATGAGCAGTTCTTC.

This clone was observed a single time. The chain links TRBV2 to TRBJ1-5, with D possibly matching TRBD1 (5 bases). Germline V gene sequence: CDR1 SNHLY, CDR2 FYNNEI. Deletions cut 4 bases from V and 5 bases from J, with 9 bases between. This CDR3 spans 13 amino acids. The CDR3 loop is CASSGGRDQPQHF. Written as DNA, the CDR3 is TGTGCCAGCAGTGGAGGCAGGGATCAGCCCCAGCATTTT.

The chain couples TRBV7-2 to TRBJ2-3; no firm D call. Trimming took 4 bases from V and 6 from J, leaving 8 bases between them. Germline CDR1 is SGHTA and CDR2 is FQGNSA. The CDR3 has 12 residues. CDR3 in DNA: TGTGCCAGCAGCTCCCTTGCGGATACGCAGTATTTT. Protein product: CASSSLADTQYF.

The chain links TRBV10-3 to TRBJ1-1, with TRBD1 as a possible D gene (5 bases). The germline CDR1 and CDR2 sequences are ENHRY and SYGVKD. CDR3 length equals 13 residues. The ends were cut back, 10 bases at V and 5 bases at J, with 17 bases in the middle. DNA of the CDR3: TGTGCCACCACCCCAGTAGGGGAAACTGAAGCTTTCTTT. This sequence encodes CATTPVGETEAFF.

The chain links TRBV4-3 to TRBJ2-7, with D possibly being TRBD2 (5 bases). The V gene lost 1 base and the J gene lost 3 bases, with 13 bases spanning the gap. This CDR3 spans 15 amino acids. The germline V gene has CDR1 LGHNA and CDR2 YSLEER. CDR3 protein: CASSQGGSGYYEQYF. Here the CDR3 DNA reads TGCGCCAGCAGCCAAGGCGGCAGCGGTTACTACGAGCAGTACTTC.

This rearrangement joins TRBV30 to TRBJ2-7; a possible D gene is TRBD1 (6 bases). Germline loops: CDR1 GTSNPN, CDR2 SVGIG (reference sequence). V shed 4 bases and J shed 0 bases, with 13 bases lying between them. CDR3 size: 14 residues. CDR3 sequence reads: CAWTTGIASYEQYF. The CDR3 DNA follows: TGTGCCTGGACTACAGGGATCGCCTCCTACGAGCAGTACTTC.

The chain links TRBV7-9 to TRBJ2-2, with 14 positions matching TRBD2. J lost 2 bases, V lost 7 bases, and 12 bases had no gene match. Germline CDR1 and CDR2: SEHNR and FQNEAQ (reference sequence). This CDR3 spans 19 amino acids. The DNA for the CDR3 is TGTGCCAGCACCCCCGCGTTGGGACTAGCGGGAGTTAACACCGGGGAGCTGTTTTTT. This gives the protein CASTPALGLAGVNTGELFF.

The rearrangement uses TRBV9 and TRBJ2-2, with D tentatively TRBD2 (6 bases). Germline loops: CDR1 SGDLS, CDR2 YYNGEE. Trimming cost V 6 bases and J 1 base, with 19 bases left between them. The CDR3 consists of 17 residues. The CDR3 protein is CASNPVDGTLNTGELFF. The CDR3 DNA reads TGTGCCAGCAACCCGGTGGATGGGACTTTGAACACCGGGGAGCTGTTTTTT.

The chain has TRBV25-1 and TRBJ2-2; 12 bases are shared with TRBD1. The trim removed 8 bases at V and 6 bases at J, leaving 7 bases unmatched. The CDR3 loop spans 15 amino acids. CDR1 and CDR2 (germline): MGHDK, SYGVNS. The CDR3 is CASQWDRGLSGELFF. The CDR3 nucleotides read TGTGCCAGCCAGTGGGACAGGGGGCTTTCCGGGGAGCTGTTTTTT.

In this sample, this clone turned up once. This sequence joins TRBV10-2 and TRBJ2-7, with TRBD1 as a possible D gene (6 bases). The ends were cut back, 0 bases at V and 6 bases at J, with 18 bases in the middle. The CDR3 has 16 residues. The germline CDR1 and CDR2 sequences are WSHSY and SAAADI. DNA of the CDR3: TGCGCCAGCAGTGAGTCGACCAGAAATACAGGGTCCGAGCAGTACTTC. Protein: CASSESTRNTGSEQYF.

The CDR3 DNA is TGTGCCAGCAGCCCCGGACAGGAAAATCAGCCCCAGCATTTT. It yields the protein CASSPGQENQPQHF. The rearrangement uses TRBV13 and TRBJ1-5; 7 nucleotides match TRBD1. The germline gives CDR1 PRHDT, CDR2 FYEKMQ (reference sequence). Losses at the gene ends were 5 bases for V and 4 bases for J; bases not matched to a gene: 5. The CDR3 sequence is 14 residues long.

The chain combines TRBV7-9 with TRBJ1-2, with 9 bases fitting TRBD1. The junction had 4 bases not matched to a gene; V was cut back by 1 base and J by 4 bases. From germline, CDR1 is SEHNR and CDR2 FQNEAQ (reference sequence). The CDR3 runs 15 residues. The CDR3 nucleotides read TGTGCCAGCAGCTTAGTAGGACAGGGGACCTATGGCTACACCTTC. Translated, it gives CASSLVGQGTYGYTF.

This clone was detected once. The chain combines TRBV6-5 with TRBJ1-1; D not certain. The CDR3 consists of 16 residues. The ends were cut back, 2 bases at V and 6 bases at J, with 19 bases in the middle. CDR1 MNHEY and CDR2 SVGAGI come from the germline V gene. CDR3 sequence (DNA): TGTGCCAGCAGTTACAGTCTAATTCGCGGTGAGCCTGAAGCTTTCTTT. As protein: CASSYSLIRGEPEAFF.

The sample holds one count of this clone. The chain employs TRBV6-5 and TRBJ2-5; possibly TRBD2 for D (6 bases). The V and J ends lost 0 bases and 5 bases respectively, with 10 bases between them. This CDR3 contains 14 residues. Germline CDR1 reads MNHEY; CDR2 reads SVGAGI. CDR3 sequence (DNA): TGTGCCAGCAGTTACTCTAGCGGAGTGGAGACCCAGTACTTC. This gives the protein CASSYSSGVETQYF.